Presented here are 15 T cell receptor beta chains from one specimen sequenced in a study of OX40 agonist ivuxolimab in advanced cancers. TCRdb's copy holds only in-frame clones and misses some; the assay was immunoSEQ multiplex PCR. The profile shows 13,000 to 15,000 clones, about four fifths of them singletons. This specimen consisted of CD4+ or CD8+ T cells sorted from blood, obtained in a trial of the OX40 agonist ivuxolimab. The receptors were gathered from an adult with an advanced solid tumor such as melanoma, head and neck, liver or kidney cancer.

The chain is built from TRBV14 and TRBJ2-3; 9 positions match TRBD2. The CDR3 spans 17 residues. Germline CDR1 SGHDN, CDR2 FVKESK. Trimming at V came to 4 bases and at J to 3 bases, leaving 11 bases not matched to a gene. The CDR3 reads CASSPPDSGRITDTQYF. The CDR3 region has the DNA TGTGCCAGCAGCCCCCCAGATAGCGGGAGAATTACAGATACGCAGTATTTT.

This clone occurred a few times. J is TRBJ1-1 and V is TRBV5-4; 8 nucleotides match TRBD1. CDR1 and CDR2 (germline): SGHNT, YYREEE (reference sequence). With 4 bases clipped from V and 4 bases from J, the junction kept 6 bases outside the gene matches. This CDR3 is 14 amino acids long. CDR3 protein: CASSITGGVTEAFF. CDR3 nucleotides: TGTGCCAGCAGCATTACAGGGGGAGTCACTGAAGCTTTCTTT.

The CDR3 loop reads CASSWLYQETQYF. The CDR3, as DNA: TGTGCCAGTTCATGGCTCTACCAAGAGACCCAGTACTTC. The genes are TRBV6-1 and TRBJ2-5; D remains ambiguous. V gave up 9 bases and J gave up 0 bases, with 11 bases separating them. The CDR3 length is 13 residues. Germline V gene lookup returns CDR1 MNHNS and CDR2 SASEGT.

CDR3 in DNA: TGTGCCAGCAGCTTAGGCGACGGGCTAAACTCCTACGAGCAGTACTTC. Its translation is CASSLGDGLNSYEQYF. J is TRBJ2-7 and V is TRBV7-9; D is unresolved. CDR3 length: 16 amino acids. V lost 1 base, J lost 0 bases, and 13 bases lay in between. Germline values: CDR1 SEHNR, CDR2 FQNEAQ (reference sequence).

This rearrangement joins TRBV6-1 to TRBJ1-2; maybe TRBD1 (6 bases). This CDR3 is 13 amino acids long. Trimming took 6 bases from V and 4 from J, leaving 12 bases between them. Germline V gives CDR1 MNHNS, CDR2 SASEGT. The CDR3 coding sequence is TGTGCCAGCAGAGAGGGGGGGAGCTATGGCTACACCTTC. It yields the protein CASREGGSYGYTF.

This clone was detected only a few times. The chain joins TRBV6-6 to TRBJ2-7, with 9 bases lining up with TRBD1. After removal of 2 bases from V and 4 bases from J, the junction contained 9 bases not matched to a gene. The CDR3 contains 16 residues. Germline CDR1 MNHNY, CDR2 SVGAGI (reference sequence). CDR3 protein: CASSYAAGTGLYEQYF. The CDR3 DNA reads TGTGCCAGCAGTTACGCGGCGGGGACAGGGTTATACGAGCAGTACTTC.

CDR3 region: CASSQGYEQFF. The CDR3 DNA is TGTGCCAGCAGTCAGGGGTATGAGCAGTTCTTC. This chain uses TRBV28 with TRBJ2-1; TRBD1 is a possible D gene (6 bases). This CDR3 has 11 residues. Germline loops: CDR1 MDHEN, CDR2 SYDVKM. V was shortened by 5 bases and J by 8 bases, with 7 bases between the two germline ends.

V gene TRBV13 combines with J gene TRBJ1-4; possible D gene TRBD1, 5 bases. Trimming took off 3 bases at V and 7 bases at J, with 15 bases between the two ends. CDR3 length: 15 residues. Germline V gene data show CDR1 as PRHDT and CDR2 as FYEKMQ (reference sequence). CDR3 region: CASSFSRGPGEKLFF. The CDR3, as DNA: TGTGCCAGCAGCTTCAGTAGGGGCCCAGGTGAAAAACTGTTTTTT.

This chain links TRBV28 with TRBJ1-4; possibly TRBD1 for D (6 bases). From germline, CDR1 is MDHEN and CDR2 SYDVKM. V was shortened by 3 bases and J by 14 bases, with 10 bases between the two germline ends. CDR3 length: 11 amino acids. The CDR3 spells CASSFGGDLFF. Written as DNA, the CDR3 is TGTGCCAGCAGTTTCGGGGGCGACCTGTTTTTT.

A few counts support this clone. The chain combines TRBV21-1 with TRBJ1-2; the table's TRBD1 call for D was not verified on the DNA. TRBV21-1 is recorded as a pseudogene. CDR3 length: 11 residues. CDR3 bases: TGTGCCAGTACAGGATTGGGTGGCTACACCTTC. Translation: CASTGLGGYTF.

This clone was seen a few times. This chain joins TRBV28 and TRBJ2-4; no clear D. Germline V CDR1 and CDR2: MDHEN, SYDVKM. There are 12 residues in the CDR3. The V gene lost 3 bases and the J gene lost 7 bases, with 7 bases spanning the gap. The CDR3, as DNA: TGTGCCAGCAGTTTTGAAGGGAACATTCAGTACTTC. Amino acid sequence: CASSFEGNIQYF. Full variable domain (missing parts from reference TRBV28 and TRBJ2-4): DVKVTQSSRYLVKRTGEKVFLECVQDMDHENMFWYRQDPGLGLRLIYFSYDVKMKEKGDIPEGYSVSREKKERFSLILESASTNQTSMYLCASSFEGNIQYFGAGTRLSVL.

This clone was seen a few times. The V gene is TRBV18, the J gene TRBJ2-1; 9 bases line up with TRBD2. J was trimmed by 2 bases and V by 6 bases; bases with no gene match: 11. Looked up from germline, CDR1 is KGHSH and CDR2 is LQKENI. The CDR3 length is 17 residues. CDR3 in amino acids: CASSLGTSRPPYNEQFF. In nucleotides, the CDR3 is TGTGCCAGCTCGCTTGGGACTAGCAGACCTCCCTACAATGAGCAGTTCTTC. Based on the CDR3 plus reference TRBV18 and TRBJ2-1, the full variable domain is NAGVMQNPRHLVRRRGQEARLRCSPMKGHSHVYWYRQLPEEGLKFMVYLQKENIIDESGMPKERFSAEFPKEGPSILRIQQVVRGDSAAYFCASSLGTSRPPYNEQFFGPGTRLTVL.

This clone was seen just once. The chain combines TRBV13 with TRBJ2-7; 10 nucleotides line up with TRBD1. Germline CDR1 is PRHDT and CDR2 is FYEKMQ (reference sequence). J was trimmed by 2 bases and V by 5 bases; bases with no gene match: 3. The CDR3 sequence is 14 residues long. The DNA of the CDR3 is TGTGCCAGCAGCCCAGGACAGGGGGCCTACGAGCAGTACTTC. It specifies CASSPGQGAYEQYF.

A few counts support this clone. The chain has TRBV27 and TRBJ2-5; 9 nucleotides line up with TRBD2. Germline V gene data show CDR1 as MNHEY and CDR2 as SMNVEV (reference sequence). V shed 2 bases and J 5 bases; nucleotides not matched to a gene: 3. The length of the CDR3 is 14 residues. As DNA, the CDR3 is TGTGCCAGCAGTTTACTAGCGGGAATGGAGACCCAGTACTTC. Encoded protein: CASSLLAGMETQYF.

The genes are TRBV6-1 and TRBJ2-7; 8 bases match TRBD2. Germline V gives CDR1 MNHNS, CDR2 SASEGT. CDR3 length equals 14 residues. Trimming at V came to 3 bases and at J to 5 bases, leaving 6 bases not matched to a gene. CDR3 DNA sequence: TGTGCCAGCAGTGATCTACTAGCGGTCCACGAGCAGTACTTC. Translation: CASSDLLAVHEQYF.